This T cell receptor (beta chain) was observed in a study of cytomegalovirus exposure and HLA in healthy donors. Study overall: Clustering assigned about 76% of the roughly 420 genotyped donors to the Caucasian-associated ancestry cluster. Study-wide results and limits: Several of the most significant clusters appeared, in a later analysis, to be linked to common viral pathogens. As immune exposure information, only CMV serostatus was available. Analysis was carried out at a later point, and it linked a missense DCLRE1C variant to TCR beta V- and J-gene trimming.

As regards this clone: The antigen is undetermined.

The PCR made use of 60 Vbeta and 13 Jbeta primers. The protocol was immunoSEQ multiplex PCR, while the TCRdb copy is restricted to in-frame clones and leaves out a portion. The repertoire holds some 180,000 clones, with 82% as singletons. The germline V gene has CDR1 LNHDA and CDR2 SQIVND (reference sequence). V lost 4 bases, J lost 1 base, and 16 bases lay in between. This CDR3 comprises 16 residues. The genes are TRBV19 and TRBJ1-1; D might be TRBD1 (6 bases). The TCR comes from a man between 35 and 55 years old in good health and CMV-seronegative. Material: PBMCs. The CDR3 DNA is TGTGCCAGTAGTAGGACAGCAGCAGCTAGGAACACTGAAGCTTTCTTT. This sequence encodes CASSRTAAARNTEAFF.